Below are 5 T cell receptor beta chains sequenced from a single sample in a study of T cells in Graves' hyperthyroidism and ophthalmopathy. TCR beta CDR3 sequences were amplified from RNA transcripts. RT-PCR in the first round (using the HTBI primer set) targeted the TCR CDR3. TCRdb reprocessed the multiplex PCR reads via MiXCR and lists one record per CDR3 protein. The sample comprises 300,000 to 500,000 distinct CDR3 sequences, about an eighth of which are singletons, and 25% to 30% rests with the top ten. The sequencing sample was made of blood. The receptors derive from a man in his forties or fifties with Graves' ophthalmopathy.

Details on this clonotype: This may arise from a read error, as a much more abundant clone is one base away. The chain uses TRBV12-3 or TRBV12-4 and TRBJ2-3; 13 bases line up with TRBD2. The CDR3 is made up of 16 amino acids. CDR3 sequence (DNA): TGTGCCGGCAGTTTAGTTCGGACTAGCGGGAGAAGTACGCAGTATTTT. Translated: CAGSLVRTSGRSTQYF.

A few counts support this clonotype. The chain is built from TRBV28 and TRBJ2-4; tentatively, D is TRBD1 (7 bases). This CDR3 contains 16 residues. Germline CDR1 is MDHEN and CDR2 is SYDVKM. V was cut by 4 bases and J by 0 bases, with 13 bases left in between. In DNA, the CDR3 is TGTGCCAGCAGTTCCCACAGGGGACTAGCCAAAAACATTCAGTACTTC. Translated: CASSSHRGLAKNIQYF.

At least ten counts were recorded for this clonotype. The V and J genes are TRBV2 and TRBJ1-5, with TRBD1 matching 7 bases. The germline gives CDR1 SNHLY, CDR2 FYNNEI. Trimming cost V 6 bases and J 0 bases; bases outside gene matches: 2. This CDR3 contains 14 residues. The CDR3 protein is CASRGQLSNQPQHF. The DNA of the CDR3 is TGTGCCAGCAGGGGACAGCTTAGCAATCAGCCCCAGCATTTT.

This clonotype occurred a few times. The rearrangement joins TRBV9 to TRBJ2-3; weak D call: TRBD1 (5 bases). Germline CDR1 and CDR2: SGDLS and YYNGEE. CDR3 length: 20 residues. The V end lost 0 bases, the J end lost 0 bases, and 23 bases lay between the germline ends. The CDR3 nucleotides read TGTGCCAGCAGCGTAGAATCGTTGAGGACAAATCAAATGAGCACAGATACGCAGTATTTT. Its protein is CASSVESLRTNQMSTDTQYF.

This clonotype was counted many times. The genes are TRBV12-3 or TRBV12-4 and TRBJ1-5, with a weak D call TRBD1 (5 bases). Trimming left V 4 bases short and J 4 bases short, with 8 bases between. CDR3 length: 13 amino acids. Here the CDR3 reads CASSWDGNQPQHF. The CDR3 region has the DNA TGTGCCAGCAGTTGGGACGGGAATCAGCCCCAGCATTTT.